This entry features one T cell receptor beta chain sequence. Its antigen is unidentified. The authors generated TCR beta cDNA through 5'RACE template switching with UMIs. One entry per CDR3 protein, without DNA, is what TCRdb gives after re-calling the 5' RACE reads. This table lists about 300,000 distinct CDR3 sequences. The CDR3 runs to 11 residues. Germline assignment: CDR1 MNHEY and CDR2 SVGAGI. The sample originates from a study of T cells expressing NK-cell markers. Background on the study: Seven sequenced donors out of eight were HCMV-seropositive, one seronegative.

Study-wide points: Dominance of the CD3+CD56-NKG2C+ fraction by these clonotypes also held in several donors. As a fraction of CD8+ T cells, dominant NKG2C+ clonotypes reached roughly 1.0-7.5% in six donors.

This TCR came from a woman between 18 and 75 years old in good health. This chain connects TRBV6-5 to TRBJ1-5. Material for sequencing was blood T cells: a sorted CD56 or NKG2C T cell subset, CD4+ or CD8+ T cells, or bulk PBMC T cells (not recorded which). CDR3 sequence: CASGSNQPQHF.